This T cell receptor (beta chain) was recorded in a study of T cell responses to AZD1222 COVID-19 vaccine (dated by TCRdb to 2020 to 2023). About the investigation overall: AZD1222 recipients given second doses at about 4 weeks or at about 12 weeks were pooled, since spike-specific TCR depth and breadth were not found to differ between the two schedules. TCR sequencing was performed for 230 to 250 trial participants, of whom about 200 were given two doses of AZD1222 and approximately 25 were given two doses of MenACWY control vaccine. Enrollment into the trials was organized by age into subgroups of 18-55, 56-69 and 70-plus years, and those subgroups contained about 160, 30 and 59 TCR-sequenced participants, respectively.

Taken from the germline V gene, the CDR1 and CDR2 loops are SGDLS and YYNGEE. There are 17 amino acids in the CDR3, from cysteine to phenylalanine inclusive. The entry retains the CDR3 DNA only, 51 bases that are in frame from base 1. V loses 0 bases at its end and J loses 2 bases; junction bases beyond the gene matches: 7. This clone was counted between two and nine times. Its target antigen remains unknown. One base away there is no much larger clone; base qualities are not given. Points the paper makes about the study in general: The 56-69-year group was small, and its depth increase did not reach significance, likely because of low power. Most participants were white British and females outnumbered males, and the authors suggested that clonal diversity may have been underestimated. CD4 TCRs associated with the vaccine covered the entire spike protein, and the dominant responses were in regions 160-218 and 743-854. Nearly half of unique spike-specific TCRs reportedly recognized epitopes outside regions mutated in the B.1.351 and B.1.1.7 variants. After two AZD1222 doses, both the breadth and the depth of spike-specific TCRs were significantly higher than at day 0 and than in MenACWY recipients. No day 14 peak-response samples were available, so repertoires were characterized only after the peak T cell response. Conclusions about previously exposed vaccinees are limited because only a handful of AZD1222 recipients were SARS-CoV-2 seropositive at baseline.

What this sample's time point label stands for: baseline before first vaccination. The vaccinee samples were drawn from two UK trials, COV001 and COV002, one of which was a single-blind randomized controlled phase 2/3 trial testing AZD1222 (ChAdOx1 nCoV-19) in healthy adults. Trial participant PBMC samples were collected at day 0 and day 28 after the second dose for TCRbeta chain sequencing. The CDR3 regions of human TCRbeta chains were analyzed by immunosequencing. The published analysis was carried out like this. TCRs in the repertoires were compared against a reference library of SARS-CoV-2-specific TCRs that had been generated with the MIRA antigen-specificity platform. Breadth meant the fraction of unique TCRs that were SARS-CoV-2-associated, whereas depth meant the fraction of total T cells that were SARS-CoV-2-associated. Using the MIRA data, each spike-specific TCR was mapped to the spike region that the TCR reacts to and placed in a CD4 or CD8 class. Log10-transformed breadth and depth values were compared by one-way ANOVA with Sidak's multiple comparisons tests. TCRdb took this table from immuneACCESS and kept in-frame rearrangements with V and J called. Such tables lack part of the clones; where checked against another copy, unresolved V genes explain under half of the gap, and the rest is unexplained. V, J and clone size derive from that table, while D and trimming were established from the DNA sequence. The sample has about 100,000 clones on record, less than 90% of them singletons. 16% of the sample is held by the ten biggest clonotypes.

The sample consisted of peripheral blood, taken on day 0 of AZD1222 vaccination. The V and J segments used are TRBV9 and TRBJ2-1; 8 central nucleotides agree with TRBD2. The sequence derives from an adult in good health. The bases are TGTGCCAGCAGCGTAGCTAGGGCGGGAGGACCCTACAATGAGCAGTTCTTC. Translated, it gives CASSVARAGGPYNEQFF.